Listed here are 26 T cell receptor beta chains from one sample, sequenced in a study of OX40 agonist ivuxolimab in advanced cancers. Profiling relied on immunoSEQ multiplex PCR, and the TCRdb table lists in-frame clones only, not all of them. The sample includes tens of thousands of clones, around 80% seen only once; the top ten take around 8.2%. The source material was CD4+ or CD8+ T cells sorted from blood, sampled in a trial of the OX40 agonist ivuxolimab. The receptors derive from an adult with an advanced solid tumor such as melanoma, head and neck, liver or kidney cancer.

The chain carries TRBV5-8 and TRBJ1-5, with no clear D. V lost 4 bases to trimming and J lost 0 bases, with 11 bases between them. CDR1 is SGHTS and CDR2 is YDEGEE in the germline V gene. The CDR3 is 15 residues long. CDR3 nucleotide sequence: TGTGCCAGCAGCGGGGAGGGTTATAGCAATCAGCCCCAGCATTTT. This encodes CASSGEGYSNQPQHF.

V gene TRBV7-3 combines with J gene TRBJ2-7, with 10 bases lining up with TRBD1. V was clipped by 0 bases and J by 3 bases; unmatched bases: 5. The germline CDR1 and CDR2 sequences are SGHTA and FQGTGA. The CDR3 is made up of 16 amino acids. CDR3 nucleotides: TGTGCCAGCAGCTTAACCGGGACAGGGGTTGACTACGAGCAGTACTTC. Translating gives CASSLTGTGVDYEQYF. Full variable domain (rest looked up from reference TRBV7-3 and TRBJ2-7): GAGVSQTPSNKVTEKGKYVELRCDPISGHTALYWYRQSLGQGPEFLIYFQGTGAADDSGLPNDRFFAVRPEGSVSTLKIQRTERGDSAVYLCASSLTGTGVDYEQYFGPGTRLTVT.

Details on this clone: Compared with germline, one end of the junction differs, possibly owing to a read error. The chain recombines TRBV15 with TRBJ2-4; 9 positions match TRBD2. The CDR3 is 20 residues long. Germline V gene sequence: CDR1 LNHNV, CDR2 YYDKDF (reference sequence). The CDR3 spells CATGRVGDPSGAIAKNIQYF. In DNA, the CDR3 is TGTGCCACCGGCAGAGTGGGGGATCCTAGCGGGGCAATAGCCAAAAACATTCAGTACTTC.

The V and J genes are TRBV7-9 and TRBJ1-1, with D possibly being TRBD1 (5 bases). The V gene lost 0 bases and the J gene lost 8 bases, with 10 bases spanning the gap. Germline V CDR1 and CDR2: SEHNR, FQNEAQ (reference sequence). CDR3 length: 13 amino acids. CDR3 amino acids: CASSLAGQTEAFF. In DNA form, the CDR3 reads TGTGCCAGCAGCTTAGCGGGGCAGACAGAAGCTTTCTTT.

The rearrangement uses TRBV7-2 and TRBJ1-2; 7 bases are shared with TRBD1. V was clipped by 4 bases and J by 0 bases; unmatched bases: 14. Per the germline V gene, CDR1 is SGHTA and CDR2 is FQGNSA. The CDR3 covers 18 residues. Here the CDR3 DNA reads TGTGCCAGCAGCTCAACATACAGGGGCCGTCGAGCTAACTATGGCTACACCTTC. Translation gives CASSSTYRGRRANYGYTF.

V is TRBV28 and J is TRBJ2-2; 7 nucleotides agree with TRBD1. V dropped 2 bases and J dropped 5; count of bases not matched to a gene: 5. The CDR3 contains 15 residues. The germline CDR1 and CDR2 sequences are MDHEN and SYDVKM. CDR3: CASSLRTGKTGELFF. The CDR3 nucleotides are TGTGCCAGCAGTTTAAGGACAGGAAAGACCGGGGAGCTGTTTTTT.

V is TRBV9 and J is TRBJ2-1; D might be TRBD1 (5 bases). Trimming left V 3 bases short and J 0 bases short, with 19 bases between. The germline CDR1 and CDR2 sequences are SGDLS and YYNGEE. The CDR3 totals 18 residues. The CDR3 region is CASSAQTNRTRSYNEQFF. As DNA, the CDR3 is TGTGCCAGCAGCGCACAAACGAACAGGACCCGCTCCTACAATGAGCAGTTCTTC.

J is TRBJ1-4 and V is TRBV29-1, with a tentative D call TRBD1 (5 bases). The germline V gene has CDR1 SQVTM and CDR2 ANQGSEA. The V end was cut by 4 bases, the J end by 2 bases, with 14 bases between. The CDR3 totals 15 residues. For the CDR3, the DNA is TGCAGCGTTGGGGGACCTGGCTCTACTAATGAAAAACTGTTTTTT. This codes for CSVGGPGSTNEKLFF.

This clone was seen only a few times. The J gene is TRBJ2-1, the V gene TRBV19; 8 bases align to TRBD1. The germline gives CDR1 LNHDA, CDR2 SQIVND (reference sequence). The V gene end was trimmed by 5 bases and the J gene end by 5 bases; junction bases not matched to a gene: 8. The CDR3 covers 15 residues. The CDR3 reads CASSFRRDRNNEQFF. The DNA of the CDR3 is TGTGCCAGTAGTTTCCGCCGGGACAGGAACAATGAGCAGTTCTTC.

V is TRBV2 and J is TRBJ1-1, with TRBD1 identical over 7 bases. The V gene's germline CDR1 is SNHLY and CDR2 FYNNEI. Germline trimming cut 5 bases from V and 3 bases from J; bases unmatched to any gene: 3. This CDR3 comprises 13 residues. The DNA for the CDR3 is TGTGCCAGCAGTTGGGACAGAGACACTGAAGCTTTCTTT. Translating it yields CASSWDRDTEAFF.

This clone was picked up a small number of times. The CDR3 nucleotides read TGTGCCAGCAGCTGGACAGGACAAGAGACCCAGTACTTC. The encoded protein is CASSWTGQETQYF. The chain has TRBV7-7 and TRBJ2-5, with 7 bases identical to TRBD1. Germline trimming cut 4 bases from V and 2 bases from J; bases unmatched to any gene: 1. Germline lookup yields CDR1 SSHAT and CDR2 FNYEAQ (reference sequence). The CDR3 loop spans 13 amino acids.

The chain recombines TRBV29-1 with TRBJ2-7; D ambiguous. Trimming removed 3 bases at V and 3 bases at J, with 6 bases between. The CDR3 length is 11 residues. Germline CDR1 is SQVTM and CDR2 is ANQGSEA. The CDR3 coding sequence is TGCAGCGTTGATGGCGGCTACGAGCAGTACTTC. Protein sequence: CSVDGGYEQYF.

The CDR3 sequence is CASMGSIQETQYF. The CDR3 nucleotides are TGTGCCAGCATGGGCAGCATCCAAGAGACCCAGTACTTC. This chain links TRBV28 with TRBJ2-5; D not certain. V lost 7 bases, J lost 1 base, and 10 bases lay in between. Germline V gene lookup returns CDR1 MDHEN and CDR2 SYDVKM. The CDR3 contains 13 residues. Combining the CDR3 with reference TRBV28 and TRBJ2-5 gives the whole variable domain DVKVTQSSRYLVKRTGEKVFLECVQDMDHENMFWYRQDPGLGLRLIYFSYDVKMKEKGDIPEGYSVSREKKERFSLILESASTNQTSMYLCASMGSIQETQYFGPGTRLLVL.

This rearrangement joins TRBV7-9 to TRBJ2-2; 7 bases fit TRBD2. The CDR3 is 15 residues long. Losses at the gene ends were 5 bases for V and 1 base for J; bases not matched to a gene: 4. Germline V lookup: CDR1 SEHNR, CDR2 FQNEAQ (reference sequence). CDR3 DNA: TGTGCCAGCAGCCTGGGACTATTGAACACCGGGGAGCTGTTTTTT. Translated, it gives CASSLGLLNTGELFF.

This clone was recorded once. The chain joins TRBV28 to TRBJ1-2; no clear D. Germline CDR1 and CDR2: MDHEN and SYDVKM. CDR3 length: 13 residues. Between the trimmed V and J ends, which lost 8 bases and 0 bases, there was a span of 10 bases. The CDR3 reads CASLSPTNYGYTF. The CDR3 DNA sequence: TGTGCCAGCCTAAGTCCCACTAACTATGGCTACACCTTC.

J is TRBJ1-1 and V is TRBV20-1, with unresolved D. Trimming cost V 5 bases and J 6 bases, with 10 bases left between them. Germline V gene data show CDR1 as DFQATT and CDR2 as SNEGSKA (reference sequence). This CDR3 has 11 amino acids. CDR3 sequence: CSAVAWAEAFF. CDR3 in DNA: TGCAGTGCTGTAGCGTGGGCTGAAGCTTTCTTT.

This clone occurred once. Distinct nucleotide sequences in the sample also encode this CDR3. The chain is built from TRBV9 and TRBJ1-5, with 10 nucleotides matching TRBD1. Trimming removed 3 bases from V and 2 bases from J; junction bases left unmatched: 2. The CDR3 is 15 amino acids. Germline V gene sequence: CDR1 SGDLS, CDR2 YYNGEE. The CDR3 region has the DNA TGTGCCAGCAGCGAGGGGACAGGGGGCAATCAGCCCCAGCATTTT. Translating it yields CASSEGTGGNQPQHF.

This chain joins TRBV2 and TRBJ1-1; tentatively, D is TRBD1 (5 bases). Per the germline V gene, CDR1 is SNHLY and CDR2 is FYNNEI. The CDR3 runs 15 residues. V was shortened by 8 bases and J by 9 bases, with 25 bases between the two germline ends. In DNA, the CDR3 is TGTGCCAGCGGCTCCAAGGGGTCCGCCGGAGCCCAAGCTTTCTTT. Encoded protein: CASGSKGSAGAQAFF.

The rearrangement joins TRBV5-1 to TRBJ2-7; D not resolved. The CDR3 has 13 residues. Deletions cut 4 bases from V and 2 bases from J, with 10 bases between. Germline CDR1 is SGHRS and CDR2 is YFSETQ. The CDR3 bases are TGCGCCAGCAGCGTGCGACATCCCTACGAGCAGTACTTC. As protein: CASSVRHPYEQYF.

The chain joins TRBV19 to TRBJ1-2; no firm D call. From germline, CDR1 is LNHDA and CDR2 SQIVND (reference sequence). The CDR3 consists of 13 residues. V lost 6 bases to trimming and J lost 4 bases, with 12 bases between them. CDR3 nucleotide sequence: TGTGCCAGTAGCCAAGAGGTGGGCTATGGCTACACCTTC. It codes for CASSQEVGYGYTF. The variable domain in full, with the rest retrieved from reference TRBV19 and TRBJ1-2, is DGGITQSPKYLFRKEGQNVTLSCEQNLNHDAMYWYRQDPGQGLRLIYYSQIVNDFQKGDIAEGYSVSREKKESFPLTVTSAQKNPTAFYLCASSQEVGYGYTFGSGTRLTVV.

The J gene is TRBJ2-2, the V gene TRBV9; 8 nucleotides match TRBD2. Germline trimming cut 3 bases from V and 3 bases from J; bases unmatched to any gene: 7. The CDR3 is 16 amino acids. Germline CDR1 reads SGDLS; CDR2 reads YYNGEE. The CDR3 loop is CASSAGTRGYTGELFF. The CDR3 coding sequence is TGTGCCAGCAGCGCGGGGACTAGGGGATACACCGGGGAGCTGTTTTTT. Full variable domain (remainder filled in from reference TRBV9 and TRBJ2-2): DSGVTQTPKHLITATGQRVTLRCSPRSGDLSVYWYQQSLDQGLQFLIQYYNGEERAKGNILERFSAQQFPDLHSELNLSSLELGDSALYFCASSAGTRGYTGELFFGEGSRLTVL.

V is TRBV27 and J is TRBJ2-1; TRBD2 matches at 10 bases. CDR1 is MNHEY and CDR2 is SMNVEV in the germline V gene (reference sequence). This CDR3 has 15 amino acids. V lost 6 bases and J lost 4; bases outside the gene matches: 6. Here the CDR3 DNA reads TGTGCCAGCAGCCCTAGGACTAGCGGTTACAATGAGCAGTTCTTC. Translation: CASSPRTSGYNEQFF.

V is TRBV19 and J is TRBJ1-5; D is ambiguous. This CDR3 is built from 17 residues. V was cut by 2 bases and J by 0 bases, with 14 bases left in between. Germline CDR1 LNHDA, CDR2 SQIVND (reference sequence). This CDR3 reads CASSIFSGYISNQPQHF. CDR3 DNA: TGTGCCAGTAGTATATTTTCGGGGTACATTAGCAATCAGCCCCAGCATTTT.

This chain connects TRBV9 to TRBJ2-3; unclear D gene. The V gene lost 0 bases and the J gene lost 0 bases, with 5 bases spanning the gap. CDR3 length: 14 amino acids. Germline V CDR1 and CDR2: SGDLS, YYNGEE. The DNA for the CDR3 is TGTGCCAGCAGCGTAGCTCGTAGCACAGATACGCAGTATTTT. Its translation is CASSVARSTDTQYF.

CDR3 sequence (DNA): TGCGCCAGCAGCCCAAGGACTAGCGCCTACGAGCAGTACTTC. It translates to CASSPRTSAYEQYF. J is TRBJ2-7 and V is TRBV5-1; 9 bases are shared with TRBD2. J gave up 2 bases and V 4 bases, and 4 bases lay outside the gene matches. This CDR3 spans 14 amino acids. The germline gives CDR1 SGHRS, CDR2 YFSETQ.

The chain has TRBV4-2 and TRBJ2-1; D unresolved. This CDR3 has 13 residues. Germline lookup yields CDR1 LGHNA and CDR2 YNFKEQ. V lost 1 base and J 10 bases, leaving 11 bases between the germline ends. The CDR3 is CASSQGVGAEQFF. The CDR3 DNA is TGTGCCAGCAGCCAAGGAGTAGGCGCGGAGCAGTTCTTC.